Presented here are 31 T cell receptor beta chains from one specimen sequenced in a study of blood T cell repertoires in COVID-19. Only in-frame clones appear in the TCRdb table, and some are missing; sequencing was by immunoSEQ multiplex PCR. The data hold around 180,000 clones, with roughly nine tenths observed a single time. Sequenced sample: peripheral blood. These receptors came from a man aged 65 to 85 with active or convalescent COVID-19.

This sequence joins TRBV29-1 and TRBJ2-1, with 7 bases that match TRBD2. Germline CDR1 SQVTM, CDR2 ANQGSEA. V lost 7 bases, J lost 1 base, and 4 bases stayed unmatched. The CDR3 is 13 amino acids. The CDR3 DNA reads TGCAGCGGGCAGCGGGAATCCTACAATGAGCAGTTCTTC. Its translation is CSGQRESYNEQFF.

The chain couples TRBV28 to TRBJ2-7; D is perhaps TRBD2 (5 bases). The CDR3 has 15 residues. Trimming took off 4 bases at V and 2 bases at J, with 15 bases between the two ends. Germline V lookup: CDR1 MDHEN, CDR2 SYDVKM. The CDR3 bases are TGTGCCAGCAGTTCCCCCGGGTCGGGGACCTACGAGCAGTACTTC. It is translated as CASSSPGSGTYEQYF.

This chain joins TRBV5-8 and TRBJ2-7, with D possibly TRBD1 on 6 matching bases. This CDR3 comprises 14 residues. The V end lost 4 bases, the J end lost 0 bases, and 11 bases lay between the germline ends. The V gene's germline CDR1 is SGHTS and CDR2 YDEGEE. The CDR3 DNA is TGTGCCAGCAGCATAGGACAGAACTCCTACGAGCAGTACTTC. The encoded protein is CASSIGQNSYEQYF.

The CDR3 here is CASSGIGLYTEAFF. In nucleotides, the CDR3 is TGTGCCAGCAGTGGCATTGGACTTTACACTGAAGCTTTCTTT. The V and J genes are TRBV28 and TRBJ1-1; D is undetermined. Germline V gene sequence: CDR1 MDHEN, CDR2 SYDVKM. The V gene lost 5 bases and the J gene lost 3 bases, with 13 bases spanning the gap. The CDR3 consists of 14 residues.

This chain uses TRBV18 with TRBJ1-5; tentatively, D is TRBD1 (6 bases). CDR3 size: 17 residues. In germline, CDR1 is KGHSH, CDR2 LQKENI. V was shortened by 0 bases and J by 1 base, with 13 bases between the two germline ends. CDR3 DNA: TGTGCCAGCTCACCACCAAATACAGGGAGCAGCAATCAGCCCCAGCATTTT. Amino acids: CASSPPNTGSSNQPQHF.

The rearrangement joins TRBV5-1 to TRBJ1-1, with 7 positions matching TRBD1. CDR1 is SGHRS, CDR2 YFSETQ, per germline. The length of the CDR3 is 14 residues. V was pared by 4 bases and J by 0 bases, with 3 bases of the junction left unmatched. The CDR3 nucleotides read TGCGCCAGCAGCGCGGGACAGATGAACACTGAAGCTTTCTTT. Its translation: CASSAGQMNTEAFF.

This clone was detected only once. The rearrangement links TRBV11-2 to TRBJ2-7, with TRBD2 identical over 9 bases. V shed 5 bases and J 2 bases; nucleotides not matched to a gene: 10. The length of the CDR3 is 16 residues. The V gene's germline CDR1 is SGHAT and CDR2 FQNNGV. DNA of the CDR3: TGTGCCAGCAGCCACCTAGTTCGACTAGCGGCCTACGAGCAGTACTTC. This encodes CASSHLVRLAAYEQYF.

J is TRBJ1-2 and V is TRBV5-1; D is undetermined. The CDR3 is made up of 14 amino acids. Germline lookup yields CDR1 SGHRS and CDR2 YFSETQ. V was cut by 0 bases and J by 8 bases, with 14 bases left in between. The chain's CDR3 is CASSLAGSGVGYTF. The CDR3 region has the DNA TGCGCCAGCAGCTTGGCCGGGAGTGGGGTCGGCTACACCTTC.

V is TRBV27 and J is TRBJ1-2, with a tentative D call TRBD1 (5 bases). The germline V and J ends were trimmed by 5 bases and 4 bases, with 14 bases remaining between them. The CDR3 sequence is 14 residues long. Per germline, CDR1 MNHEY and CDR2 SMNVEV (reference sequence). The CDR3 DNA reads TGTGCCAGCAGTCCTTCCAGGGTTGCCTATGGCTACACCTTC. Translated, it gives CASSPSRVAYGYTF.

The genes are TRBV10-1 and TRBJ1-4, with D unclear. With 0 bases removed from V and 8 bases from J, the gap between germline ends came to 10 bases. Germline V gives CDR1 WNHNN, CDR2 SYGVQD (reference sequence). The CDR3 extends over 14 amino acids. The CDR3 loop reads CASSESPTREKLFF. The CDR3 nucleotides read TGCGCCAGCAGTGAGTCTCCCACGAGGGAAAAACTGTTTTTT.

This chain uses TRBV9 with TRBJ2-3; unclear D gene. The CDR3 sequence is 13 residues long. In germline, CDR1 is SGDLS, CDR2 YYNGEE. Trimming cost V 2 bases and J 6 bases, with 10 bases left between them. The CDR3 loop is CASSVFLRDTQYF. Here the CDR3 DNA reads TGTGCCAGCAGCGTCTTCCTCCGGGATACGCAGTATTTT.

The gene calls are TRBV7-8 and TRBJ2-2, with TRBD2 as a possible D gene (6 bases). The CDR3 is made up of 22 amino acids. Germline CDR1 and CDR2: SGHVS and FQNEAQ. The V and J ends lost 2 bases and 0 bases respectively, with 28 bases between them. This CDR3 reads CASSLRERGEYKRVTNTGELFF. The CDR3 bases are TGTGCCAGCAGCTTAAGGGAAAGAGGGGAGTATAAGCGGGTTACGAACACCGGGGAGCTGTTTTTT.

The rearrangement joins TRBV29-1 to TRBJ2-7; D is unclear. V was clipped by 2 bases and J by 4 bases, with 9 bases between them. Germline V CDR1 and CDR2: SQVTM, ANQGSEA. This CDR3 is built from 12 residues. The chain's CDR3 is CSVERDTYEQYF. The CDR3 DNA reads TGCAGCGTTGAACGCGACACTTACGAGCAGTACTTC.

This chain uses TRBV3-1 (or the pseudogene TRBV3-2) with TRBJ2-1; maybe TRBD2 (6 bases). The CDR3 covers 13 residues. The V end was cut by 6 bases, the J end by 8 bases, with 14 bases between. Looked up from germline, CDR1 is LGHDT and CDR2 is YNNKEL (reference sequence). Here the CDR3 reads CASRPRWGDEQFF. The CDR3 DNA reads TGTGCCAGCAGGCCGAGATGGGGGGATGAGCAGTTCTTC.

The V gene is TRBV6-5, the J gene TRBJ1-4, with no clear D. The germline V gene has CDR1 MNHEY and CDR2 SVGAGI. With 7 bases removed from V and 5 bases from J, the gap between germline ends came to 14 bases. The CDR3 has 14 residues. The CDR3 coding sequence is TGTGCCAGCAACCAGAGGTCTTACAATGAAAAACTGTTTTTT. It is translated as CASNQRSYNEKLFF.

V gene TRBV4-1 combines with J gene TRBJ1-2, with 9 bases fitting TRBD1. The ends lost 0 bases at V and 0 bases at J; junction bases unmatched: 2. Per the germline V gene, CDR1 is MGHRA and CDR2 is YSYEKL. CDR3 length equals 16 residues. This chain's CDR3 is CASSQEGQGTNYGYTF. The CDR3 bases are TGCGCCAGCAGCCAAGAGGGACAGGGCACTAACTATGGCTACACCTTC.

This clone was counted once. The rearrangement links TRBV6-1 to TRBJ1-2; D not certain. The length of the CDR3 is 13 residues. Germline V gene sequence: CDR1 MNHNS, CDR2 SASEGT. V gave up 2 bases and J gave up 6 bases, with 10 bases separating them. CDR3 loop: CASSESAGDGYTF. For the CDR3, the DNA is TGTGCCAGCAGTGAATCTGCCGGGGATGGCTACACCTTC.

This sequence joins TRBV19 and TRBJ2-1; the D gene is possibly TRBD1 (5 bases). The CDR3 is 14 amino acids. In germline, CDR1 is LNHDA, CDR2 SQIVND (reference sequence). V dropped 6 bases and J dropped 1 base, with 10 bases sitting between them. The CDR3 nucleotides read TGTGCCAGTAGCCAACCAGGGTCCTACAATGAGCAGTTCTTC. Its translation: CASSQPGSYNEQFF.

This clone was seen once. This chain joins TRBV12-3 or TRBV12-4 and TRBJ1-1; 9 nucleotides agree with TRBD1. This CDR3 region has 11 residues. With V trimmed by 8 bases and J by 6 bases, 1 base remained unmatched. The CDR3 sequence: CASGTGSEAFF. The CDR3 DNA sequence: TGTGCCAGCGGGACAGGGTCTGAAGCTTTCTTT.

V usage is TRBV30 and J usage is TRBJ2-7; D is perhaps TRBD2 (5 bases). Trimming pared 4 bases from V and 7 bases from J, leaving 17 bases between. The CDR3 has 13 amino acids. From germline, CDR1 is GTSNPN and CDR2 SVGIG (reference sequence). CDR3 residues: CAWTFRPGGEQYF. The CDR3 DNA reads TGTGCCTGGACCTTTCGCCCGGGCGGGGAGCAGTACTTC.

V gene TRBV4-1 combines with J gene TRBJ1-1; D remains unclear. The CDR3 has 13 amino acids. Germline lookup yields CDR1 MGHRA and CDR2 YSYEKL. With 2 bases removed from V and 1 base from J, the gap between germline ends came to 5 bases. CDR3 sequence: CASSQQKNTEAFF. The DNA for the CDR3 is TGCGCCAGCAGCCAACAAAAGAACACTGAAGCTTTCTTT.

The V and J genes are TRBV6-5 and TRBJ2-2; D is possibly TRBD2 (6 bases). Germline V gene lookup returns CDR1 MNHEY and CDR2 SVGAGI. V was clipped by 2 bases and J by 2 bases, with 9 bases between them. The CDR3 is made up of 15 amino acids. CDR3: CASSYGRTNTGELFF. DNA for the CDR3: TGTGCCAGCAGTTACGGGAGGACTAACACCGGGGAGCTGTTTTTT.

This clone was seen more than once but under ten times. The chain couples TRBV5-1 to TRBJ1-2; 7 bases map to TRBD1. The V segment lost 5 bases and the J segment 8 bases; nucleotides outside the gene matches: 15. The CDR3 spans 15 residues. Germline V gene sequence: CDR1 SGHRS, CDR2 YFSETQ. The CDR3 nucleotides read TGCGCCAGCAGTACTCGCTTGAGGGGGCAAGGAGGCTACACCTTC. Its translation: CASSTRLRGQGGYTF.

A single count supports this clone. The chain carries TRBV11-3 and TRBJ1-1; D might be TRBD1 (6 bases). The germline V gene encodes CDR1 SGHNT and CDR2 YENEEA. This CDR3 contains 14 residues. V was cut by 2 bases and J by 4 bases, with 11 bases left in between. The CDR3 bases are TGTGCCAGCAGCTTACAGGGGTTGAGCACTGAAGCTTTCTTT. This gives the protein CASSLQGLSTEAFF.

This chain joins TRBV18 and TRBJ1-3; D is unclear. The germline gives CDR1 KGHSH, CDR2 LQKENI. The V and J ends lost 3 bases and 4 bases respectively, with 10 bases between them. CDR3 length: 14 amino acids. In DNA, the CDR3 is TGTGCCAGCTCACCCGGTGTTTCCGGAAACACCATATATTTT. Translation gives CASSPGVSGNTIYF. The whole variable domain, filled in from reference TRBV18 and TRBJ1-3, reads NAGVMQNPRHLVRRRGQEARLRCSPMKGHSHVYWYRQLPEEGLKFMVYLQKENIIDESGMPKERFSAEFPKEGPSILRIQQVVRGDSAAYFCASSPGVSGNTIYFGEGSWLTVV.

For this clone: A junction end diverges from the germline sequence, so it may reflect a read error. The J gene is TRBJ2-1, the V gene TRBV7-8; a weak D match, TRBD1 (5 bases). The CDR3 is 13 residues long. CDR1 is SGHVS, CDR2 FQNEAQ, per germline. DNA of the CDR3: TGTGCCAGCAGCTTATGGCAAGGGGATCCTCGGATCTTC. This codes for CASSLWQGDPRIF.

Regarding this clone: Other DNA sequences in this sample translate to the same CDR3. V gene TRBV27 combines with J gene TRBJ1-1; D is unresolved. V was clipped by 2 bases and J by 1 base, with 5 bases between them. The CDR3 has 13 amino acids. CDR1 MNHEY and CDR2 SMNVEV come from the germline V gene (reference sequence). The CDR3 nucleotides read TGTGCCAGCAGTTTACGGGAGAACACTGAAGCTTTCTTT. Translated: CASSLRENTEAFF.

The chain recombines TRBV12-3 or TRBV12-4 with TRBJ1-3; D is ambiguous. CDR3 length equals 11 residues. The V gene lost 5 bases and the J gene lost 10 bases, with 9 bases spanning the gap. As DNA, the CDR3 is TGTGCCAGCAGTCCTCAGGTAACCATATATTTT. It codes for CASSPQVTIYF.

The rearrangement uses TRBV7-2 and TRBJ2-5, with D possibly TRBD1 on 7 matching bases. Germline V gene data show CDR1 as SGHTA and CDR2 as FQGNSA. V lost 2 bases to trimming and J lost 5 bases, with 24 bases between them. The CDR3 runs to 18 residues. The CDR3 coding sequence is TGTGCCAGCAGCTTAAGGTTGGGAGGCAGGGGGTCTTCGGAGACCCAGTACTTC. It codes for CASSLRLGGRGSSETQYF.

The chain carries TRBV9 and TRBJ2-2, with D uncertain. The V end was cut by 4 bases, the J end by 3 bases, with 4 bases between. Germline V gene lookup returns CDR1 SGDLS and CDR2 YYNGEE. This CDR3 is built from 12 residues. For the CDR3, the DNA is TGTGCCAGCAGCCCCTACACCGGGGAGCTGTTTTTT. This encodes CASSPYTGELFF.

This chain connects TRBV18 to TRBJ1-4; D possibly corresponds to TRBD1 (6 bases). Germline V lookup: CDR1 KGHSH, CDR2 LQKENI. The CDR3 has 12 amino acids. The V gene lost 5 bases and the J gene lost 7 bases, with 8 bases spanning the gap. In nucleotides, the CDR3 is TGTGCCAGCTCATCCAGGGGTGAAAAACTGTTTTTT. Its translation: CASSSRGEKLFF. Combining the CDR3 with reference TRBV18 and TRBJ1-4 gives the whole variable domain NAGVMQNPRHLVRRRGQEARLRCSPMKGHSHVYWYRQLPEEGLKFMVYLQKENIIDESGMPKERFSAEFPKEGPSILRIQQVVRGDSAAYFCASSSRGEKLFFGSGTQLSVL.